This T cell receptor (beta chain) was identified in a study of blood T cell repertoires in COVID-19. Study at large: COVID-19 samples from acute and convalescent phases originated in the United States, Italy and Spain. T cells, B-cell-depleted T cells, or PBMCs provided the cDNA or gDNA that served as material.

The CDR3 has 15 residues. The V and J ends lost 0 bases and 7 bases, in that order; junction bases with no gene match: 6. Germline V gives CDR1 SGHKS, CDR2 YYEKEE (reference sequence). Under the authors' procedure: Amplified reference gene primers provided the basis for estimating nucleated cell counts. Repertoires were generated with immunoSEQ multiplex PCR, while TCRdb's copy carries only in-frame clones and drops some. From that table come the V and J calls and clone size; the DNA was used to work out D and trimming. The data hold approximately 190,000 clones, with 84% observed a single time. Material for sequencing was peripheral blood. The sequence was obtained from a woman in her 70s with active or convalescent COVID-19. V is TRBV5-5 and J is TRBJ2-1, with TRBD2 matching over 8 bases. CDR3 amino acids: CASSLEPGGRNEQFF. DNA for the CDR3: TGTGCCAGCAGCTTGGAGCCGGGAGGGAGGAATGAGCAGTTCTTC.